A selection of T cell receptor beta chains follows, all from one sample in a study of cytomegalovirus exposure and HLA in healthy donors. The table came from immunoSEQ multiplex PCR; TCRdb's copy has only in-frame clones and leaves some out. The table has around 300,000 clones, 65% to 90% seen once. Sequenced material: PBMCs. The receptors were gathered from a woman aged 18 to 35 in good health and CMV-seronegative. The CDR3 runs from the conserved cysteine through the conserved F or W. A D gene is named only where the DNA matches it firmly. Where a row states a size, it is once, few, many or the class of an expanded clone; other rows omit it.

d_gene: TRBD1
abundance: once
v_gene: TRBV7-9
j_gene: TRBJ1-1
CDR3aa: CASRGTGGSEAFF
CDR3nt: TGTGCCAGCAGGGGTACAGGGGGATCTGAAGCTTTCTTT

d_gene: -
abundance: -
v_gene: TRBV21-1
j_gene: TRBJ2-7
CDR3aa: CASRIAGGYYEQYF
CDR3nt: TGTGCCAGCAGGATAGCGGGAGGGTACTACGAGCAGTACTTC

d_gene: -
abundance: -
v_gene: TRBV2
j_gene: TRBJ2-3
CDR3aa: CASIQGTLDTQYF
CDR3nt: TGTGCCAGCATCCAGGGGACGTTAGATACGCAGTATTTT

d_gene: TRBD2
abundance: -
v_gene: TRBV5-1
j_gene: TRBJ2-1
CDR3aa: CASSSLAGGAYNEQFF
CDR3nt: TGCGCCAGCAGCTCACTAGCGGGAGGTGCCTACAATGAGCAGTTCTTC

d_gene: TRBD2
abundance: -
v_gene: TRBV5-1
j_gene: TRBJ2-1
CDR3aa: CASSLVASGSGLNEQFF
CDR3nt: TGCGCCAGCAGCTTGGTTGCTAGCGGGAGTGGTTTGAATGAGCAGTTCTTC

d_gene: -
abundance: -
v_gene: TRBV5-4
j_gene: TRBJ2-7
CDR3aa: CASSLASGYEQYF
CDR3nt: TGTGCCAGCAGCTTGGCCTCGGGGTACGAGCAGTACTTC

d_gene: -
abundance: -
v_gene: TRBV25-1
j_gene: TRBJ2-2
CDR3aa: CASSYRATGELFF
CDR3nt: TGTGCCAGCAGTTACAGGGCCACCGGGGAGCTGTTTTTT

d_gene: -
abundance: -
v_gene: TRBV27
j_gene: TRBJ2-3
CDR3aa: CASSLEGLGYTDTQYF
CDR3nt: TGTGCCAGCAGTTTAGAAGGCTTGGGCTACACAGATACGCAGTATTTT

d_gene: -
abundance: -
v_gene: TRBV7-6
j_gene: TRBJ2-7
CDR3aa: CASSPAGQSEQYF
CDR3nt: TGTGCCAGCAGCCCCGCTGGACAATCCGAGCAGTACTTC

d_gene: -
abundance: once
v_gene: TRBV5-4
j_gene: TRBJ2-5
CDR3aa: CASSPHLLQGVETQYF
CDR3nt: TGTGCCAGCAGCCCCCACCTCTTACAGGGAGTAGAGACCCAGTACTTC

d_gene: -
abundance: once
v_gene: TRBV18
j_gene: TRBJ2-5
CDR3aa: CASSPPRDSEETQYF
CDR3nt: TGTGCCAGCTCACCACCGAGAGACAGCGAAGAGACCCAGTACTTC

d_gene: -
abundance: -
v_gene: TRBV30
j_gene: TRBJ1-4
CDR3aa: CAWRSGTLKLFF
CDR3nt: TGTGCCTGGAGATCCGGGACACTAAAACTGTTTTTT

d_gene: TRBD1
abundance: -
v_gene: TRBV18
j_gene: TRBJ1-2
CDR3aa: CASSLGPGQGYGYTF
CDR3nt: TGTGCCAGCTCACTCGGGCCGGGACAGGGATATGGCTACACCTTC

d_gene: -
abundance: -
v_gene: TRBV5-1
j_gene: TRBJ1-5
CDR3aa: CASSLAGSGEPQHF
CDR3nt: TGCGCCAGCAGCTTGGCCGGTTCGGGGGAGCCCCAGCATTTT

d_gene: TRBD2
abundance: once
v_gene: TRBV10-3
j_gene: TRBJ2-1
CDR3aa: CAISVGGTSGSNEQFF
CDR3nt: TGTGCCATCAGTGTGGGGGGGACTAGCGGGAGCAATGAGCAGTTCTTC

d_gene: TRBD1
abundance: once
v_gene: TRBV7-9
j_gene: TRBJ2-7
CDR3aa: CASSHQGGEEQYF
CDR3nt: TGTGCCAGCAGCCATCAAGGGGGCGAAGAGCAGTACTTC

d_gene: TRBD2
abundance: -
v_gene: TRBV2
j_gene: TRBJ2-3
CDR3aa: CASKASGNTDTQYF
CDR3nt: TGTGCCAGCAAAGCTAGCGGGAACACAGATACGCAGTATTTT

d_gene: TRBD2
abundance: -
v_gene: TRBV5-4
j_gene: TRBJ2-7
CDR3aa: CASSFFERESYEQYF
CDR3nt: TGTGCCAGCAGCTTTTTCGAGCGGGAGTCCTACGAGCAGTACTTC

d_gene: TRBD1
abundance: -
v_gene: TRBV19
j_gene: TRBJ2-5
CDR3aa: CASRADRRSQETQYF
CDR3nt: TGTGCCAGTAGGGCGGACAGGCGATCCCAAGAGACCCAGTACTTC

d_gene: -
abundance: few
v_gene: TRBV2
j_gene: TRBJ1-6
CDR3aa: CASSPHRDNSPLHF
CDR3nt: TGTGCCAGCAGTCCACACAGGGATAATTCACCCCTCCACTTT

d_gene: -
abundance: -
v_gene: TRBV5-1
j_gene: TRBJ2-3
CDR3aa: CASSFYFTDTQYF
CDR3nt: TGCGCCAGCAGCTTCTACTTCACAGATACGCAGTATTTT

d_gene: -
abundance: -
v_gene: TRBV25-1
j_gene: TRBJ2-3
CDR3aa: CASSGAHTDTQYF
CDR3nt: TGTGCCAGCAGTGGGGCCCATACAGATACGCAGTATTTT

d_gene: -
abundance: -
v_gene: TRBV29-1
j_gene: TRBJ1-2
CDR3aa: CSVEDRGPYGYTF
CDR3nt: TGCAGCGTTGAAGATCGAGGGCCCTATGGCTACACCTTC

d_gene: -
abundance: -
v_gene: TRBV18
j_gene: TRBJ1-5
CDR3aa: CASSPRQGSANQPQHF
CDR3nt: TGTGCCAGCTCACCACGCCAGGGATCAGCGAATCAGCCCCAGCATTTT

d_gene: -
abundance: -
v_gene: TRBV7-3
j_gene: TRBJ1-2
CDR3aa: CASSPAPGANYGYTF
CDR3nt: TGTGCCAGCAGCCCAGCCCCGGGAGCTAACTATGGCTACACCTTC

d_gene: -
abundance: -
v_gene: TRBV11-1
j_gene: TRBJ1-3
CDR3aa: CASTAGRDSSGNTIYF
CDR3nt: TGTGCCAGCACCGCAGGACGGGATAGCTCTGGAAACACCATATATTTT

d_gene: -
abundance: -
v_gene: TRBV2
j_gene: TRBJ2-1
CDR3aa: CASSDIAYNEQFF
CDR3nt: TGTGCCAGCAGTGATATCGCCTACAATGAGCAGTTCTTC

d_gene: -
abundance: -
v_gene: TRBV18
j_gene: TRBJ1-2
CDR3aa: CASSPADYGYTF
CDR3nt: TGTGCCAGCTCACCAGCAGACTATGGCTACACCTTC

d_gene: TRBD2
abundance: -
v_gene: TRBV6-1
j_gene: TRBJ2-1
CDR3aa: CATKELAGEFGEQFF
CDR3nt: TGTGCCACTAAAGAACTAGCGGGAGAATTCGGTGAGCAGTTCTTC

d_gene: -
abundance: -
v_gene: TRBV6-5
j_gene: TRBJ2-7
CDR3aa: CASSYFDSADEQYF
CDR3nt: TGTGCCAGCAGTTACTTCGACAGTGCCGACGAGCAGTACTTC

d_gene: -
abundance: -
v_gene: TRBV29-1
j_gene: TRBJ2-5
CDR3aa: CSVESGRETQYF
CDR3nt: TGCAGCGTTGAGTCGGGGAGGGAGACCCAGTACTTC

d_gene: -
abundance: -
v_gene: TRBV27
j_gene: TRBJ1-1
CDR3aa: CASSLSEGSTEAFF
CDR3nt: TGTGCCAGCAGTTTATCAGAGGGAAGCACTGAAGCTTTCTTT

d_gene: -
abundance: -
v_gene: TRBV7-2
j_gene: TRBJ2-7
CDR3aa: CASSLGGRGLLSSYEQYF
CDR3nt: TGTGCCAGCAGCTTAGGTGGACGGGGATTACTCAGCTCCTACGAGCAGTACTTC

d_gene: -
abundance: once
v_gene: TRBV19
j_gene: TRBJ2-1
CDR3aa: CASSSNEQFF
CDR3nt: TGTGCCAGTAGCAGCAATGAGCAGTTCTTC

d_gene: -
abundance: -
v_gene: TRBV9
j_gene: TRBJ2-3
CDR3aa: CASTEGPLALTDTQYF
CDR3nt: TGTGCCAGCACCGAGGGCCCTCTAGCCCTCACAGATACGCAGTATTTT

d_gene: TRBD1
abundance: -
v_gene: TRBV2
j_gene: TRBJ1-2
CDR3aa: CASVSGGMDYGYTF
CDR3nt: TGTGCCAGCGTCTCAGGGGGTATGGACTATGGCTACACCTTC

d_gene: -
abundance: -
v_gene: TRBV29-1
j_gene: TRBJ1-1
CDR3aa: CSVAVQEKNTEAFF
CDR3nt: TGCAGCGTTGCGGTACAGGAGAAGAACACTGAAGCTTTCTTT

d_gene: TRBD1
abundance: -
v_gene: TRBV4-1
j_gene: TRBJ1-5
CDR3aa: CASSPGQVRQPQHF
CDR3nt: TGCGCCAGCAGCCCTGGACAGGTCCGTCAGCCCCAGCATTTT

d_gene: TRBD1
abundance: -
v_gene: TRBV4-1
j_gene: TRBJ2-5
CDR3aa: CASSQRTGVSPFQETQYF
CDR3nt: TGCGCCAGCAGCCAAAGGACAGGGGTCTCCCCATTCCAAGAGACCCAGTACTTC

d_gene: TRBD2
abundance: -
v_gene: TRBV2
j_gene: TRBJ2-2
CDR3aa: CASSETAGEGPGELFF
CDR3nt: TGTGCCAGCAGTGAAACGGCGGGGGAGGGACCCGGGGAGCTGTTTTTT

d_gene: TRBD1
abundance: -
v_gene: TRBV2
j_gene: TRBJ1-5
CDR3aa: CASSKPGQVFYSNQPQHF
CDR3nt: TGTGCCAGCAGTAAACCGGGACAGGTATTCTATAGCAATCAGCCCCAGCATTTT

d_gene: -
abundance: -
v_gene: TRBV6-1
j_gene: TRBJ1-2
CDR3aa: CASSGQYYGYTF
CDR3nt: TGTGCCAGCAGTGGACAGTACTATGGCTACACCTTC

d_gene: -
abundance: -
v_gene: TRBV30
j_gene: TRBJ2-2
CDR3aa: CAWNPGGTGELFF
CDR3nt: TGTGCCTGGAACCCCGGGGGAACCGGGGAGCTGTTTTTT